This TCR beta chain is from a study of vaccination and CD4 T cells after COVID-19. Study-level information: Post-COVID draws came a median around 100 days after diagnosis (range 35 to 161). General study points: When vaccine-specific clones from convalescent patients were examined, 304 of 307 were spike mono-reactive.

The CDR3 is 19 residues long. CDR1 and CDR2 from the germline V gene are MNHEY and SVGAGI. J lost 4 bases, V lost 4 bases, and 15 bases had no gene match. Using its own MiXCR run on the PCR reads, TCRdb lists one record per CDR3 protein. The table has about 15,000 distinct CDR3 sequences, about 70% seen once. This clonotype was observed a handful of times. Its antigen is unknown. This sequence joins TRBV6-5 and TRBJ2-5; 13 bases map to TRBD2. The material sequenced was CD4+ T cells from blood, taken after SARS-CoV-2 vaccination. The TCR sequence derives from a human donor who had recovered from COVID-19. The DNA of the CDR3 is TGTGCCAGCAGTTTTCGGGGGCCACTAGCGGGAGGGCCAGGAGAGACCCAGTACTTC. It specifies CASSFRGPLAGGPGETQYF.